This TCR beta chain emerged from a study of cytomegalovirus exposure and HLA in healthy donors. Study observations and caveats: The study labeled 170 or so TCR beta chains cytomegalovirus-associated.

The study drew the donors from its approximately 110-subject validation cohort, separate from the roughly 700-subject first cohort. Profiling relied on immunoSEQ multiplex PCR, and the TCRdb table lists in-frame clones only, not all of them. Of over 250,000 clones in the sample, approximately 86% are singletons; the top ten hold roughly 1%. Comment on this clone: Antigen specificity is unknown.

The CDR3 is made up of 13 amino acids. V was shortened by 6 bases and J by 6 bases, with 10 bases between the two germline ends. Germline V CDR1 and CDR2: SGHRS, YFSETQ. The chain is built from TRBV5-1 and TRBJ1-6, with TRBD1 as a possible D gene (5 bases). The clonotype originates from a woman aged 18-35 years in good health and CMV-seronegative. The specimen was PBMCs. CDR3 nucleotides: TGCGCCAGCACCCCAACAGGTAATTCACCCCTCCACTTT. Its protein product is CASTPTGNSPLHF.